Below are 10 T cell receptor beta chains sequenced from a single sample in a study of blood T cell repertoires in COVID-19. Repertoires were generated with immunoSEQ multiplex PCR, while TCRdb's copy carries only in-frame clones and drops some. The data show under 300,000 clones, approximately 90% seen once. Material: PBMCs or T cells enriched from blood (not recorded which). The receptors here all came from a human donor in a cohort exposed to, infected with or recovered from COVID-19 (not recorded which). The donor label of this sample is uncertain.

In DNA form, the CDR3 reads TGTGCCAGCAGCAAAGGAGTTTGTGACAGGGCTAGTAGATACGAGCAGTACTTC. This gives the protein CASSKGVCDRASRYEQYF. The rearrangement joins TRBV21-1 to TRBJ2-7; whether TRBD1, the table's D call, matches the DNA was not checked. TRBV21-1 is termed a pseudogene. The CDR3 is 18 residues long.

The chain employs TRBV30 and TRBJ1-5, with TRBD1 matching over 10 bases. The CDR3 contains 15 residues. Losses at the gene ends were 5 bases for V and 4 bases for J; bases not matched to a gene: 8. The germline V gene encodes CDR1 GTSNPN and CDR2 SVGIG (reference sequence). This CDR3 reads CAWGNGQGGNQPQHF. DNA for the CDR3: TGTGCCTGGGGAAACGGACAGGGGGGAAATCAGCCCCAGCATTTT.

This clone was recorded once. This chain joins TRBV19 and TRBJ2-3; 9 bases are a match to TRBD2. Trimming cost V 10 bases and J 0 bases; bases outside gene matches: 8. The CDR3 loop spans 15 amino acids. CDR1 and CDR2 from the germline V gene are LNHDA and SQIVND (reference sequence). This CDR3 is CATRGGGASTDTQYF. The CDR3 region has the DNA TGTGCCACCCGAGGCGGGGGGGCTAGCACAGATACGCAGTATTTT.

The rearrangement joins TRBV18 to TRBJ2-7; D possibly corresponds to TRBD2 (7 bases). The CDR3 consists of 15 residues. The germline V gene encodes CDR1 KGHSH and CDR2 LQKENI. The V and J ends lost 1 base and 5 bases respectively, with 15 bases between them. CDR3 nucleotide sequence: TGTGCCAGCTCACCACAGGACGGGGGGCTAAACGAGCAGTACTTC. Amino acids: CASSPQDGGLNEQYF.

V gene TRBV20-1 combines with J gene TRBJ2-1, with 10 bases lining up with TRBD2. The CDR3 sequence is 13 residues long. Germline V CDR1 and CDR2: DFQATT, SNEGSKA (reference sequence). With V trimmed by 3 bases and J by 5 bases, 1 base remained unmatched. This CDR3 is CSASLAGDNEQFF. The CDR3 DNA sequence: TGCAGTGCTAGTCTAGCGGGGGACAATGAGCAGTTCTTC.

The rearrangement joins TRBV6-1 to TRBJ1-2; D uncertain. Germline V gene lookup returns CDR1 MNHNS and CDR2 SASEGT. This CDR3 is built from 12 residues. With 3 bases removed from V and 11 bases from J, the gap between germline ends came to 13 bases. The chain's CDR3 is CASSDHSSTYTF. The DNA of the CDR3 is TGTGCCAGCAGTGATCACAGTTCAACATACACCTTC.

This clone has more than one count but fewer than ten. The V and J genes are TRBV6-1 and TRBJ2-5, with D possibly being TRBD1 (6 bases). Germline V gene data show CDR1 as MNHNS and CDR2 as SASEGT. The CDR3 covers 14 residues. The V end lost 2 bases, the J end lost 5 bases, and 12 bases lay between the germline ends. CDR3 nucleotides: TGTGCCAGCAGTGAAACAGGGATAAGGGAGACCCAGTACTTC. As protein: CASSETGIRETQYF.

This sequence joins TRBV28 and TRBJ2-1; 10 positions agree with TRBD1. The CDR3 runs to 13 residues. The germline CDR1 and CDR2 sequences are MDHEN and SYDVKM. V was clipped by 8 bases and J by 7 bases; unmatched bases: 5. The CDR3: CASWTGGRNEQFF. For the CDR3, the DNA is TGTGCCAGCTGGACAGGGGGAAGGAATGAGCAGTTCTTC.

CDR3 loop: CASSVSGGAYTGELFF. The CDR3, as DNA: TGTGCCAGCAGCGTTAGCGGGGGGGCTTACACCGGGGAGCTGTTTTTT. J is TRBJ2-2 and V is TRBV9; 11 bases agree with TRBD2. CDR1 is SGDLS, CDR2 YYNGEE, per germline. V gave up 2 bases and J gave up 3 bases; unmatched junction bases: 3. The CDR3 extends over 16 amino acids. The variable domain in full, with the rest retrieved from reference TRBV9 and TRBJ2-2, is DSGVTQTPKHLITATGQRVTLRCSPRSGDLSVYWYQQSLDQGLQFLIQYYNGEERAKGNILERFSAQQFPDLHSELNLSSLELGDSALYFCASSVSGGAYTGELFFGEGSRLTVL.

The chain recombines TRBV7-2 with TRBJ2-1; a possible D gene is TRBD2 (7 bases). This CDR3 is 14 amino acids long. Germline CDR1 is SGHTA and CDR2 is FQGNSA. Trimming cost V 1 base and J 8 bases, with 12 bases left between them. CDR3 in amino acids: CASSLGGGPDEQFF. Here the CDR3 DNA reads TGTGCCAGCAGCTTAGGGGGGGGGCCCGATGAGCAGTTCTTC. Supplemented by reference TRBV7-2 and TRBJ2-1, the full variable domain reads GAGVSQSPSNKVTEKGKDVELRCDPISGHTALYWYRQSLGQGLEFLIYFQGNSAPDKSGLPSDRFSAERTGGSVSTLTIQRTQQEDSAVYLCASSLGGGPDEQFFGPGTRLTVL.